This TCR beta chain stems from a study of blood T cell repertoires in COVID-19. At the level of the study: Some COVID-19 samples were acute and others convalescent; all came from the United States, Italy and Spain. The analysed material was cDNA or gDNA that came from T cells, B-cell-depleted T cells, or PBMCs.

The authors' processing: Estimates of nucleated cell counts were drawn from the amplification of reference gene primers. The table came from immunoSEQ multiplex PCR; TCRdb's copy has only in-frame clones and leaves some out. That table is the source of V, J and clone size, and D and trimming were worked out from the DNA. The repertoire consists of approximately 140,000 clones, with around 85% occurring once and the leading ten covering around 3.5%. J lost 5 bases, V lost 7 bases, and 11 bases had no gene match. This CDR3 contains 17 residues. Germline CDR1 and CDR2: MNHEY and SVGEGT. The TCR originated in a man aged 70 or older with acute or convalescent COVID-19. The chain couples TRBV6-2 or TRBV6-3 to TRBJ2-5; 15 bases line up with TRBD2. The sequencing input was peripheral blood. CDR3 sequence reads: CASTPGTSGRSGETQYF. The CDR3 DNA reads TGTGCCAGCACCCCGGGGACTAGCGGGAGGTCGGGGGAGACCCAGTACTTC.